The rows below give T cell receptor beta chains drawn from one sample of a study of blood T cell repertoires in COVID-19. Method: immunoSEQ multiplex PCR; TCRdb's copy keeps in-frame clones and lacks some. The top ten clones hold 4.5% to 6% of a sample with roughly 110,000 clones, roughly nine tenths of them seen once. The sample consisted of peripheral blood. These receptor sequences come from a man aged 40-49 years with active or convalescent COVID-19. Each CDR3 is given with its conserved first and last residue. Each record gives: D gene, J gene, V gene, clone size, CDR3 length, CDR3 protein, CDR3 DNA. The D gene is left open where the match is weak. Only part of the rows carry a size: once, few, many, or a class if the clone is expanded.

TRBD1	TRBJ1-2	TRBV7-2	-	14	CASSLGGTGYGYTF	TGTGCCAGCAGCTTAGGCGGGACAGGCTATGGCTACACCTTC
TRBD1	TRBJ1-4	TRBV19	-	17	CASSIARSGTGNEKLFF	TGTGCCAGTAGTATAGCGCGCTCCGGGACAGGGAATGAAAAACTGTTTTTT
TRBD2	TRBJ2-1	TRBV6-1	-	14	CASSVAGGNNEQFF	TGTGCCAGCAGTGTAGCGGGAGGTAACAATGAGCAGTTCTTC
-	TRBJ2-7	TRBV29-1	-	13	CSVEWSGFYEQYF	TGCAGCGTTGAATGGTCCGGGTTCTACGAGCAGTACTTC
TRBD1	TRBJ2-1	TRBV28	-	16	CASRLGAGGAYNEQFF	TGTGCCAGCAGGTTAGGGGCAGGGGGAGCCTACAATGAGCAGTTCTTC
-	TRBJ2-1	TRBV19	-	14	CASSLGSSYNEQFF	TGTGCCAGTAGTCTAGGGAGCTCCTACAATGAGCAGTTCTTC
TRBD1	TRBJ2-2	TRBV14	once	16	CASSRPGQGRTGELFF	TGTGCCAGCAGCCGCCCGGGACAGGGAAGGACCGGGGAGCTGTTTTTT
-	TRBJ1-4	TRBV7-2	-	15	CASSIGGATNEKLFF	TGTGCCAGCAGTATCGGAGGGGCAACTAATGAAAAACTGTTTTTT
-	TRBJ1-2	TRBV6-1	-	14	CASSESYRGDGYTF	TGTGCCAGCAGTGAATCTTATCGGGGGGATGGCTACACCTTC
-	TRBJ1-1	TRBV18	once	14	CASSPPAGNSEAFF	TGTGCCAGCTCACCACCGGCGGGGAACTCTGAAGCTTTCTTT
-	TRBJ1-3	TRBV10-3	few	13	CAISGGSGNTIYF	TGTGCCATTTCCGGGGGCTCTGGAAACACCATATATTTT
-	TRBJ2-7	TRBV18	-	14	CASSPSRDSYEQYF	TGTGCCAGCTCACCATCCCGGGACTCCTACGAGCAGTACTTC